The clone carrying this TCR beta chain was seen a few times. Its antigen is unidentified. cDNA synthesis used the whole RNA isolate, giving expressed TCRB sequences. Sequenced by immunoSEQ multiplex PCR; TCRdb stores in-frame clones only, minus some. There are approximately 250,000 clones in the sample; approximately 25% occur only once, and 0.012% lies in the top ten. Purities over 98% were achieved in all sorted populations. Per germline, CDR1 SQVTM and CDR2 ANQGSEA. The J segment lost 8 bases and the V segment lost 5 bases, leaving 4 bases of the junction unmatched. CDR3 size: 14 residues. This sample was included in a study of beta chain features in type 1 diabetes. The study's findings and limits: VDJ junctions sequenced from type 1 diabetes patients showed fewer insertions and more deletions. Among patients with Type 1 diabetes, TCRB CDR3s were moderately but significantly shorter in every one of the four CD4+ subsets.

Sequences were obtained from naive CD4+ T cells from blood. The chain employs TRBV29-1 and TRBJ2-1; 15 nucleotides match TRBD2. This receptor was obtained from a woman in her twenties or thirties with type 1 diabetes. CDR3 protein: CSVLGLAGGDEQFF. In DNA, the CDR3 is TGCAGCGTTTTAGGACTAGCGGGAGGGGATGAGCAGTTCTTC.